Included here is one T cell receptor (beta chain) sequence, with context. What it recognizes is unknown. Germline V CDR1 and CDR2: SNHLY, FYNNEI. This CDR3 region has 15 residues. J lost 8 bases, V lost 4 bases, and 9 bases had no gene match. The sample belongs to a study of blood T cells in healthy people across ages. The second PCR ran 7 to 11 cycles with a sample-barcoded 5' primer and J-beta primers. TCRdb ran MiXCR on the 5' RACE reads and lists one entry per CDR3 protein. The profile shows 1,300,000 or so distinct CDR3 sequences, 59% of them singletons. Findings and caveats of the study: Getting older went along with TCR beta diversity per million T cells dropping roughly linearly.

This receptor was identified in a man younger than 35 in good health. The rearrangement joins TRBV2 to TRBJ2-3, with 10 bases identical to TRBD2. Sequenced material: blood. As DNA, the CDR3 is TGTGCCAGCAGTGCTAGCGGGGGCCTCCGGGTTACGCAGTATTTT. Amino acid sequence: CASSASGGLRVTQYF.